This entry features one T cell receptor (beta chain) sequence. The repertoire was sequenced with immunoSEQ multiplex PCR; TCRdb's copy has only in-frame clones and lacks some. The repertoire holds 190,000 or so clones, approximately 92% seen once, with more than 1.1% in the top ten. Deletions cut 3 bases from V and 0 bases from J, with 9 bases between. CDR1 is MNHNS, CDR2 SASEGT, per germline. CDR3 length: 16 amino acids. The data belong to a study of control samples from healthy donors and cancer patients. Sequenced input: blood. The rearrangement links TRBV6-1 to TRBJ2-6; no reliable D call. This TCR was recovered from a man aged 18 to 35 in good health. Here the CDR3 reads CASSDVTGSGANVLTF. The CDR3 DNA follows: TGTGCCAGCAGTGACGTTACTGGCTCTGGGGCCAACGTCCTGACTTTC.